The 31 T cell receptor beta chains below all came from one sample that was sequenced in a study of blood T cell repertoires in COVID-19. Data came from immunoSEQ multiplex PCR; TCRdb stores just in-frame clones and leaves some out. Of about 480,000 clones listed, approximately 88% are singletons. The sample taken for sequencing was peripheral blood. The receptors were gathered from a woman in her forties or fifties with COVID-19, enrolled during active disease.

V gene TRBV6-5 combines with J gene TRBJ1-1; the D gene is possibly TRBD1 (5 bases). The germline CDR1 and CDR2 sequences are MNHEY and SVGAGI. The ends were cut back, 7 bases at V and 1 base at J, with 13 bases in the middle. The CDR3 loop spans 14 amino acids. The CDR3 loop is CASTSNRRNTEAFF. The CDR3 region has the DNA TGTGCCAGCACCAGCAACAGGAGGAACACTGAAGCTTTCTTT.

This chain uses TRBV28 with TRBJ1-3, with D hard to call. Germline lookup yields CDR1 MDHEN and CDR2 SYDVKM. The CDR3 is 16 residues long. Trimming removed 1 base from V and 1 base from J, with 11 bases in between. CDR3 coding DNA: TGTGCCAGCAGTTTATATAACGTCTATTCTGGAAACACCATATATTTT. Translated: CASSLYNVYSGNTIYF.

The chain is built from TRBV10-3 and TRBJ2-7; D not resolved. CDR1 is ENHRY and CDR2 is SYGVKD in the germline V gene. Trimming cost V 4 bases and J 2 bases, with 6 bases left between them. This CDR3 comprises 12 residues. The CDR3, as DNA: TGTGCCATCAGTGTTAGCCCCTACGAGCAGTACTTC. Translated, it gives CAISVSPYEQYF.

In DNA form, the CDR3 reads TGTGCCAGCTCACCCGAACCGGGACAGAACACTGAAGCTTTCTTT. It is translated as CASSPEPGQNTEAFF. The chain links TRBV18 to TRBJ1-1, with TRBD1 as a possible D gene (6 bases). Germline V gene lookup returns CDR1 KGHSH and CDR2 LQKENI. This CDR3 spans 15 amino acids. Trimming stripped 3 bases from V and 1 base from J, with 12 bases between.

This chain connects TRBV27 to TRBJ2-1; D is possibly TRBD2 (6 bases). Germline assignment: CDR1 MNHEY and CDR2 SMNVEV (reference sequence). The CDR3 covers 16 residues. The V gene lost 0 bases and the J gene lost 4 bases, with 13 bases spanning the gap. As DNA, the CDR3 is TGTGCCAGCAGTTTATCACTAGCTGTTAGGTACAATGAGCAGTTCTTC. This translates into CASSLSLAVRYNEQFF.

The chain recombines TRBV5-5 with TRBJ2-7, with 10 bases lining up with TRBD1. Germline V gene data show CDR1 as SGHKS and CDR2 as YYEKEE (reference sequence). V trimming: 3 bases; J trimming: 5 bases; junction bases outside the gene matches: 5. CDR3 length equals 14 residues. CDR3 region: CASSWSGTGDEQYF. The CDR3 DNA reads as TGTGCCAGCAGCTGGTCCGGGACAGGGGACGAGCAGTACTTC.

This chain links TRBV27 with TRBJ1-4; maybe TRBD1 (5 bases). V was trimmed by 3 bases and J by 1 base, leaving 6 bases between them. Germline-derived CDR1 and CDR2 are MNHEY and SMNVEV (reference sequence). CDR3 length equals 14 residues. The CDR3 region is CASSLTVTNEKLFF. The CDR3 DNA follows: TGTGCCAGCAGTTTGACAGTAACTAATGAAAAACTGTTTTTT.

J is TRBJ1-2 and V is TRBV29-1; D unresolved. With 6 bases removed from V and 4 bases from J, the gap between germline ends came to 12 bases. CDR3 length: 12 residues. CDR1 SQVTM and CDR2 ANQGSEA come from the germline V gene. CDR3 sequence: CSVVAESYGYTF. CDR3 DNA: TGCAGCGTCGTCGCCGAGAGCTATGGCTACACCTTC. The full variable domain, in which reference TRBV29-1 and TRBJ1-2 provide the parts outside the CDR3, is SAVISQKPSRDICQRGTSLTIQCQVDSQVTMMFWYRQQPGQSLTLIATANQGSEATYESGFVIDKFPISRPNLTFSTLTVSNMSPEDSSIYLCSVVAESYGYTFGSGTRLTVV.

This clone was observed once. The V and J genes are TRBV29-1 and TRBJ2-5; 8 positions match TRBD1. The CDR3 is 13 amino acids. V lost 2 bases, J lost 8 bases, and 7 bases stayed unmatched. Per the germline V gene, CDR1 is SQVTM and CDR2 is ANQGSEA. The CDR3 nucleotides are TGCAGCGTTGAATCGGCAGGGGGCCAAACCCAGTACTTC. Translation gives CSVESAGGQTQYF.

The J gene is TRBJ1-1, the V gene TRBV5-1; perhaps TRBD1 as D (5 bases). This CDR3 comprises 14 residues. Germline V gene lookup returns CDR1 SGHRS and CDR2 YFSETQ. Trimming took 3 bases from V and 4 from J, leaving 13 bases between them. Here the CDR3 DNA reads TGCGCCAGCAGCTACGACCTTGGGGCCACTGAAGCTTTCTTT. Encoded protein: CASSYDLGATEAFF.

This chain uses TRBV12-3 or TRBV12-4 with TRBJ1-2, with 9 bases fitting TRBD1. V trimming: 6 bases; J trimming: 8 bases; junction bases outside the gene matches: 7. The CDR3 consists of 13 residues. The CDR3 spells CASSLQGAAGYTF. Here the CDR3 DNA reads TGTGCCAGCAGCCTACAGGGGGCGGCGGGCTACACCTTC.

This clone has only one observation. This chain connects TRBV4-1 to TRBJ1-2; a possible D gene is TRBD1 (6 bases). Germline loops: CDR1 MGHRA, CDR2 YSYEKL. Trimming left V 2 bases short and J 4 bases short, with 17 bases between. The CDR3 extends over 16 amino acids. CDR3 nucleotides: TGCGCCAGCAGCCAATACTGGGGGCCGGACAGCTATGGCTACACCTTC. Encoded protein: CASSQYWGPDSYGYTF.

In its sample, this clone was seen once. The chain employs TRBV7-8 and TRBJ1-1; D remains unclear. CDR3 length equals 15 residues. V was pared by 5 bases and J by 0 bases, with 13 bases between. CDR1 and CDR2 (germline): SGHVS, FQNEAQ. The CDR3: CASSPRPQMNTEAFF. CDR3 nucleotides: TGTGCCAGCAGCCCCCGACCACAGATGAACACTGAAGCTTTCTTT.

The genes are TRBV30 and TRBJ1-6; no clear D gene. The germline gives CDR1 GTSNPN, CDR2 SVGIG (reference sequence). This CDR3 is 11 amino acids long. Trimming cost V 0 bases and J 10 bases, with 4 bases left between them. CDR3 nucleotide sequence: TGTGCCTGGAGTGTACACTCACCCCTCCACTTT. Protein sequence: CAWSVHSPLHF.

The V and J genes are TRBV7-9 and TRBJ2-2; 13 bases match TRBD2. After removal of 5 bases from V and 2 bases from J, the junction contained 5 bases not matched to a gene. Germline V gene lookup returns CDR1 SEHNR and CDR2 FQNEAQ (reference sequence). CDR3 length: 17 residues. The CDR3 DNA is TGTGCCAGCAGCCCAGGGACTAGCGGGGTTAACACCGGGGAGCTGTTTTTT. Amino acid sequence: CASSPGTSGVNTGELFF.

V is TRBV4-2 and J is TRBJ1-3; D is unclear. CDR1 LGHNA and CDR2 YNFKEQ come from the germline V gene. This CDR3 is 18 amino acids long. With 3 bases removed from V and 2 bases from J, the gap between germline ends came to 20 bases. The CDR3 region is CASSHTPGPERAGNTIYF. The CDR3 DNA reads TGTGCCAGCAGCCACACCCCTGGACCGGAGAGGGCTGGAAACACCATATATTTT.

The V call is TRBV5-1, the J call TRBJ2-3; 7 bases are a match to TRBD1. CDR3 length equals 15 residues. Germline values: CDR1 SGHRS, CDR2 YFSETQ. V lost 4 bases and J lost 6; bases outside the gene matches: 11. The CDR3 region has the DNA TGCGCCAGCAGCCTCTGGACAGGCCTTGGTGATACGCAGTATTTT. Translated, it gives CASSLWTGLGDTQYF.

The chain has TRBV9 and TRBJ2-5; no clear D gene. The CDR3 consists of 12 residues. The germline V gene encodes CDR1 SGDLS and CDR2 YYNGEE. V lost 4 bases and J lost 5, with 9 bases in between. The CDR3 DNA follows: TGTGCCAGCAGCTCTTTCGGGGAGACCCAGTACTTC. Its translation: CASSSFGETQYF.

The J gene is TRBJ2-7, the V gene TRBV20-1, with D tentatively TRBD1 (5 bases). Germline V gene data show CDR1 as DFQATT and CDR2 as SNEGSKA (reference sequence). The CDR3 contains 11 residues. Between the trimmed V and J ends, which lost 6 bases and 11 bases, there was a span of 17 bases. DNA of the CDR3: TGCAGTGCCTGGTATGACAGTCAGAAGTACTTC. Translated, it gives CSAWYDSQKYF.

This clone was observed a single time. The chain couples TRBV7-7 to TRBJ1-3; D gene ambiguous. The CDR3 is made up of 16 amino acids. V was cut by 6 bases and J by 3 bases, with 18 bases left in between. Germline CDR1 is SSHAT and CDR2 is FNYEAQ (reference sequence). CDR3: CASSPHPPGSGNTIYF. CDR3 nucleotides: TGTGCCAGCAGTCCCCACCCCCCCGGGAGTGGAAACACCATATATTTT.

The chain joins TRBV3-1 (or the pseudogene TRBV3-2) to TRBJ2-3; 7 bases line up with TRBD2. The ends lost 6 bases at V and 10 bases at J; junction bases unmatched: 10. The CDR3 is made up of 13 amino acids. Germline V gene sequence: CDR1 LGHDT, CDR2 YNNKEL (reference sequence). In nucleotides, the CDR3 is TGTGCCAGCAGTCCTAGTGGGAGGGGTGCGCAGTATTTT. Its translation is CASSPSGRGAQYF.

The genes are TRBV6-1 and TRBJ2-2; tentatively, D is TRBD2 (5 bases). Germline values: CDR1 MNHNS, CDR2 SASEGT. Trimming shortened V by 1 base and J by 4 bases, and 16 bases separated the two germline ends. The CDR3 has 17 residues. This chain's CDR3 is CASSEGGSSRRTGELFF. CDR3 coding DNA: TGTGCCAGCAGTGAAGGCGGCTCTAGCAGGCGCACCGGGGAGCTGTTTTTT.

The rearrangement uses TRBV28 and TRBJ2-1, with TRBD2 as a possible D gene (5 bases). In germline, CDR1 is MDHEN, CDR2 SYDVKM. This CDR3 comprises 16 residues. V was shortened by 4 bases and J by 6 bases, with 19 bases between the two germline ends. CDR3 in DNA: TGTGCCAGCAGTTCCCTACTAGTAGCCCCTCTCAATGAGCAGTTCTTC. Amino acid sequence: CASSSLLVAPLNEQFF.

This chain joins TRBV10-3 and TRBJ2-2, with D possibly matching TRBD2 (6 bases). Germline CDR1 reads ENHRY; CDR2 reads SYGVKD. The V end was cut by 1 base, the J end by 3 bases, with 12 bases between. The CDR3 is made up of 16 amino acids. CDR3 DNA sequence: TGTGCCATCAGTGAGTTAGTCAGGGAGGACACCGGGGAGCTGTTTTTT. Translating gives CAISELVREDTGELFF.

V usage is TRBV9 and J usage is TRBJ2-3; D is ambiguous. The V gene's germline CDR1 is SGDLS and CDR2 YYNGEE. The V end lost 3 bases, the J end lost 0 bases, and 5 bases lay between the germline ends. The CDR3 covers 13 residues. Here the CDR3 reads CASSGTSTDTQYF. The CDR3 DNA is TGTGCCAGCAGCGGAACTAGCACAGATACGCAGTATTTT.

The CDR3 loop reads CAWRIRGEAFF. The CDR3 region has the DNA TGTGCCTGGAGGATCCGGGGTGAAGCTTTCTTT. The chain has TRBV30 and TRBJ1-1; D is undetermined. The CDR3 length is 11 residues. Germline CDR1 and CDR2: GTSNPN and SVGIG (reference sequence). Trimming shortened V by 3 bases and J by 7 bases, and 9 bases separated the two germline ends.

The chain couples TRBV27 to TRBJ1-1, with TRBD1 as a possible D gene (5 bases). V lost 4 bases and J 4 bases, leaving 10 bases between the germline ends. The germline V gene has CDR1 MNHEY and CDR2 SMNVEV (reference sequence). The CDR3 spans 13 residues. The CDR3 sequence is CASSSLTVTEAFF. The DNA of the CDR3 is TGTGCCAGCAGTTCGTTGACAGTCACTGAAGCTTTCTTT.

The chain couples TRBV19 to TRBJ1-3; perhaps TRBD1 as D (6 bases). This CDR3 spans 15 amino acids. CDR1 and CDR2 (germline): LNHDA, SQIVND (reference sequence). Deletions cut 4 bases from V and 0 bases from J, with 10 bases between. In nucleotides, the CDR3 is TGTGCCAGTAGTACAACAGGGATCTCTGGAAACACCATATATTTT. Translated: CASSTTGISGNTIYF.

The chain recombines TRBV5-6 with TRBJ1-2; D unresolved. The germline CDR1 and CDR2 sequences are SGHDT and YYEEEE. The CDR3 contains 14 residues. The ends were cut back, 0 bases at V and 5 bases at J, with 11 bases in the middle. The CDR3 DNA is TGTGCCAGCAGCTTGGTATCCCGCCAGTATGGCTACACCTTC. Encoded protein: CASSLVSRQYGYTF.

The rearrangement links TRBV5-1 to TRBJ1-2; the D is unclear. The length of the CDR3 is 12 residues. The V end lost 6 bases, the J end lost 7 bases, and 13 bases lay between the germline ends. CDR1 and CDR2 (germline): SGHRS, YFSETQ. Here the CDR3 DNA reads TGCGCCAGCAATGAGGGCGAGGGTGGCTACACCTTC. Translated, it gives CASNEGEGGYTF.

The V call is TRBV7-2, the J call TRBJ2-5; 8 positions agree with TRBD2. The CDR3 consists of 14 residues. CDR1 SGHTA and CDR2 FQGNSA come from the germline V gene. V trimming: 5 bases; J trimming: 3 bases; junction bases outside the gene matches: 5. CDR3 sequence: CASSTRAGEETQYF. CDR3 nucleotides: TGTGCCAGCAGCACTCGAGCGGGGGAAGAGACCCAGTACTTC. The whole variable domain, filled in from reference TRBV7-2 and TRBJ2-5, reads GAGVSQSPSNKVTEKGKDVELRCDPISGHTALYWYRQSLGQGLEFLIYFQGNSAPDKSGLPSDRFSAERTGGSVSTLTIQRTQQEDSAVYLCASSTRAGEETQYFGPGTRLLVL.